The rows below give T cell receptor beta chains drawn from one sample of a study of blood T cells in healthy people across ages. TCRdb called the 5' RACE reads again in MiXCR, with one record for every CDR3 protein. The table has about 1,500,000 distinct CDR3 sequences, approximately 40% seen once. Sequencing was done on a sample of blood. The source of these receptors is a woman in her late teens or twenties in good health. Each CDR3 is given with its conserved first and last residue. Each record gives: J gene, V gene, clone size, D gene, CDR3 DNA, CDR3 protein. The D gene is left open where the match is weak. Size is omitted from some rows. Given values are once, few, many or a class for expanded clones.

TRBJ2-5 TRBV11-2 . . TGTGCCAGCAGCACCCCGAACAGAATTAATTCCCAAGAGACCCAGTACTTC CASSTPNRINSQETQYF
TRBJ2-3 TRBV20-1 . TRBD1 TGCAGTGCTAGTATCCAGGGGGCAACAGATACGCAGTATTTT CSASIQGATDTQYF
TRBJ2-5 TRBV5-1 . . TGCGCCAGCAGCTTGGCAGCGGCGCAACCAGAGACCCAGTACTTC CASSLAAAQPETQYF
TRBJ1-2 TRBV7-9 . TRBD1 TGTGCCAGCAGCCAAGGGCAGGGGGCGGACTATGGCTACACCTTC CASSQGQGADYGYTF
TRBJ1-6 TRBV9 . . TGTGCCAGCAGCGTAGAGGGGGGAGGAACACCCCTCCACTTT CASSVEGGGTPLHF
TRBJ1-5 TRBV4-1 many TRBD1 TGCGCCAGCAGCCAAGACGGACAGGGGGCTGAGCAGCCCCAGCATTTT CASSQDGQGAEQPQHF
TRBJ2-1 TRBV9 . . TGTGCCAGCAGCGCTCCTCAGGGGCAGGCAGATTACAATGAGCAGTTCTTC CASSAPQGQADYNEQFF
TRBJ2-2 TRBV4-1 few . TGCGCCAGCAGTGGACAGACTAGCCAGAACACCGGGGAGCTGTTTTTT CASSGQTSQNTGELFF
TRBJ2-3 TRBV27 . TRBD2 TGTGCCAGCAGTACAAGGCTAGCGGCATTCACAGATACGCAGTATTTT CASSTRLAAFTDTQYF
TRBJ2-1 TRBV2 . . TGTGCCAGCGTGAGGGGGGTGGTGGTCCGAAGGAATGATGAGCAGTTCTTC CASVRGVVVRRNDEQFF
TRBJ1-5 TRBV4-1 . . TGCGCCAGCAGCCAAGAGGGGCTACGGGCTAGCAATCAGCCCCAGCATTTT CASSQEGLRASNQPQHF
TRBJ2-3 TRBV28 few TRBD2 TGTGCCAGCAGTTTTGGCGGGGGGTTAGCAGATACGCAGTATTTT CASSFGGGLADTQYF
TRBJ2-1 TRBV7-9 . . TGTGCCAGCAGCTCCCTCGGACCTAGGTTCTTC CASSSLGPRFF
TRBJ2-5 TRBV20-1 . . TGCAGTGCTAGGGGTTCTGGCGAGACCCAGTACTTC CSARGSGETQYF
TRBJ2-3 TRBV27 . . TGTGCCAGCAGTTTACAGGTTGGAGGCGCAGATACGCAGTATTTT CASSLQVGGADTQYF
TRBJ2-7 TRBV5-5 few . TGTGCCAGCAGCTTTGGGAGACCGGGGTACGAGCAGTACTTC CASSFGRPGYEQYF
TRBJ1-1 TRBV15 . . TGTGCCACCAGCAGAGGAGGGTCTGAGACTGAAGCTTTCTTT CATSRGGSETEAFF
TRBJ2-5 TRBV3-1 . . TGTGCCAGCAGCCAATCGTGGAGTGTAGGGGAGACCCAGTACTTC CASSQSWSVGETQYF
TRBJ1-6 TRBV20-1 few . TGCAGTGCTAGGGGTGACGGGCAAAATTCACCCCTCCACTTT CSARGDGQNSPLHF
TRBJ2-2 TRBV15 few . TGTGCCACCAGCGACTCGAACACCGGGGAGCTGTTTTTT CATSDSNTGELFF
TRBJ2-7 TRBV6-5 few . TGTGCCAGCAGTTACCAACAGAACACCTACGAGCAGTACTTC CASSYQQNTYEQYF
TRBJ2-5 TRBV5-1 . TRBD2 TGCGCCAGCAGCCTATGGCCTAGCGGGAGACCATTACAAGAGACCCAGTACTTC CASSLWPSGRPLQETQYF
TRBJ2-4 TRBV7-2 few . TGTGCCAGCAGCTCCCCGGGTAGGCCGGGCAAAAACATTCAGTACTTC CASSSPGRPGKNIQYF
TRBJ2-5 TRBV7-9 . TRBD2 TGTGCCAGCAGCTTACGAGGGAGGGGTGACGAGACCCAGTACTTC CASSLRGRGDETQYF